These T cell receptor beta chains were read from a single sample in a study of cytomegalovirus exposure and HLA in healthy donors. Sequenced by immunoSEQ multiplex PCR; TCRdb stores in-frame clones only, minus some. The sample includes tens of thousands of clones, nearly 70% of them seen just once. The sample comprised PBMCs. These receptors were obtained from a man aged 30 to 45 in good health and CMV-seronegative. CDR3s include the opening cysteine and the closing phenylalanine or tryptophan. Each record gives: CDR3 DNA, CDR3 protein, V gene, CDR3 length, clone size, J gene, D gene. The D gene is left open where the match is weak. Size is stated for part of the rows, as once, few or many counts, or as a class when the clone is expanded.

TGTGCCAGCAGTCGGAGCTCTGGAAACACCATATATTTT | CASSRSSGNTIYF | TRBV28 | 13 | - | TRBJ1-3 | -
TGTGCCAGTACTACAGTACGGGACAGGGCCCTCGAGCAGTTCTTC | CASTTVRDRALEQFF | TRBV19 | 15 | - | TRBJ2-1 | TRBD1
TGTGCCAGCACCGAGGAGGGGGGGGGAGCTTTCTTT | CASTEEGGGAFF | TRBV6-5 | 12 | few | TRBJ1-1 | -
TGTGCCAGCAGCCGGGGTCCCCAAGAGACCCAGTACTTC | CASSRGPQETQYF | TRBV11-3 | 13 | - | TRBJ2-5 | -
TGCAGCGTTGAAGATATTAGCGGGGGGGCCTACGAGCAGTACTTC | CSVEDISGGAYEQYF | TRBV29-1 | 15 | - | TRBJ2-7 | TRBD2
TGTGCCAGCAGCGACCGGTGGACAGGGTTGGACGAGCAGTACTTC | CASSDRWTGLDEQYF | TRBV6-5 | 15 | - | TRBJ2-7 | TRBD1
TGTGCCAGCAGCTTAGTAGGGCCAGGGGATGAAAAACTGTTTTTT | CASSLVGPGDEKLFF | TRBV7-2 | 15 | - | TRBJ1-4 | -
TGCGCCAGCAGTGAGTCGACTAGCGGGGGCCTTTATTTCTTC | CASSESTSGGLYFF | TRBV10-2 | 14 | - | TRBJ2-1 | TRBD2
TGTGCCATCAGTGTCTCCGGGTCGCGCGGCGAGCAGTACTTC | CAISVSGSRGEQYF | TRBV10-3 | 14 | - | TRBJ2-7 | -
TGTGCCAGCAGCCAAGAAGCAGGGGAGAGCAATCAGCCCCAGCATTTT | CASSQEAGESNQPQHF | TRBV4-2 | 16 | - | TRBJ1-5 | -
TGTGCCAGCAGATGGGACAGGGGGAAGACTGAAGCTTTCTTT | CASRWDRGKTEAFF | TRBV6-1 | 14 | - | TRBJ1-1 | TRBD1
TGTGCCAGCAGCGATGGGACAGCGAGCTCCTACAATGAGCAGTTCTTC | CASSDGTASSYNEQFF | TRBV4-2 | 16 | once | TRBJ2-1 | TRBD1
TGTGCCAGCACCGGGACAGGAAAACTGTTTTTT | CASTGTGKLFF | TRBV2 | 11 | - | TRBJ1-4 | TRBD1
TGTGCCAGTAGTATAGACGACAGGGAAGGCACTGAAGCTTTCTTT | CASSIDDREGTEAFF | TRBV19 | 15 | - | TRBJ1-1 | TRBD1
TGCGCCAGCAGCCAAGAAACAGGGAATTCACCCCTCCACTTT | CASSQETGNSPLHF | TRBV4-3 | 14 | - | TRBJ1-6 | -
- | CASSSSGGSTEAFF | TRBV6-1 | 14 | - | TRBJ1-1 | -
TGTGCCAGTGGTGGACAGGGAAACTATGGCTACACCTTC | CASGGQGNYGYTF | TRBV19 | 13 | - | TRBJ1-2 | TRBD1
TGTGCCAGCAGGGAGGGACAGTTCTACGAGCAGTACTTC | CASREGQFYEQYF | TRBV2 | 13 | few | TRBJ2-7 | -
TGTGCCAGCCGACAGGGTTTGGGTGAAGCTTTCTTT | CASRQGLGEAFF | TRBV27 | 12 | few | TRBJ1-1 | TRBD1
TGTGCCAGCAGCCCTTGGGGGCGTACAGATACGCAGTATTTT | CASSPWGRTDTQYF | TRBV11-2 | 14 | few | TRBJ2-3 | -
TGTGCCAGCAGCTTAGAACAGGGCCGCTCTGGAAACACCATATATTTT | CASSLEQGRSGNTIYF | TRBV7-2 | 16 | - | TRBJ1-3 | -
TGTGCCAGCAGCTTAGTTGCTGCGGGTCCCAGCGAGCAGTACTTC | CASSLVAAGPSEQYF | TRBV13 | 15 | - | TRBJ2-7 | -
TGTGCCAGCAGCCATCGTCTAGCGGGAACCTACAATGAGCAGTTCTTC | CASSHRLAGTYNEQFF | TRBV5-6 | 16 | - | TRBJ2-1 | TRBD2
TGTGCCAGCAGCCCCTGGGGACAGGGGTCCTACGAGCAGTACTTC | CASSPWGQGSYEQYF | TRBV9 | 15 | - | TRBJ2-7 | TRBD1
TGTGCCAGTAGTCCGGGGGGCAATCAGCCCCAGCATTTT | CASSPGGNQPQHF | TRBV19 | 13 | - | TRBJ1-5 | -
TGCAGCGTTGAGTCCGGGTACTCTGGGGCCAACGTCCTGACTTTC | CSVESGYSGANVLTF | TRBV29-1 | 15 | once | TRBJ2-6 | -
TGCGCCAGCAGCCCGTCCCCCGCCCCCGGAGATCAGCCCCAGCATTTT | CASSPSPAPGDQPQHF | TRBV4-1 | 16 | once | TRBJ1-5 | -
TGTGCCAGCAGTGAAGCCTACCTAGCGGGAGTCGATGAGCAGTTCTTC | CASSEAYLAGVDEQFF | TRBV6-1 | 16 | - | TRBJ2-1 | TRBD2
TGTGCCAGCAGTTTATCAGGGTTGGACACCATATATTTT | CASSLSGLDTIYF | TRBV28 | 13 | - | TRBJ1-3 | -
TGTGCCAGCAGCTTACCGCAGGGATGGACTGAAGCTTTCTTT | CASSLPQGWTEAFF | TRBV7-9 | 14 | - | TRBJ1-1 | -
TGCGCCAGCAACCTAAACAGGGCAAGCACAGATACGCAGTATTTT | CASNLNRASTDTQYF | TRBV4-1 | 15 | - | TRBJ2-3 | -
TGTGCCAGCAGCCCTACGGGATTCAATCAGCCCCAGCATTTT | CASSPTGFNQPQHF | TRBV7-2 | 14 | - | TRBJ1-5 | -
TGTGCCAGCAGTGAGGGAGACACCGGGGAGCTGTTTTTT | CASSEGDTGELFF | TRBV25-1 | 13 | medium-sized | TRBJ2-2 | -
TGTGCCAGCCGGTCGGGAGGCTCTGAAGATACGCAGTATTTT | CASRSGGSEDTQYF | TRBV6-1 | 14 | once | TRBJ2-3 | TRBD2
TGTGCCAAACCAAACCGGGAGCGCCCCGGGGGTCGGGGGAACACCGGGGAGCTGTTTTTT | CAKPNRERPGGRGNTGELFF | TRBV27 | 20 | - | TRBJ2-2 | -
TGTGCCAGTAGTACCGGAGGATCAGGAAACACCATATATTTT | CASSTGGSGNTIYF | TRBV19 | 14 | - | TRBJ1-3 | -
TGTGCCAGCAGTTTAGGGTTAGGGGATGGCTACACCTTC | CASSLGLGDGYTF | TRBV11-2 | 13 | - | TRBJ1-2 | -
TGTGCCAGCAGTCTCCCCGGGGAGCCGTACTCATTGGGTGGCTACACCTTC | CASSLPGEPYSLGGYTF | TRBV28 | 17 | few | TRBJ1-2 | -
TGTGCCAGCAGTTTAGACTTGTATCAGGGGAACGGCTACACCTTC | CASSLDLYQGNGYTF | TRBV28 | 15 | - | TRBJ1-2 | -
TGTGCCAGCACCCCCGGCGGGAGCCATGGGAATGAGCAGTTCTTC | CASTPGGSHGNEQFF | TRBV9 | 15 | - | TRBJ2-1 | TRBD2
TGCGCCAGCAGCCAACAGCGGCTCTCCTACAATGAGCAGTTCTTC | CASSQQRLSYNEQFF | TRBV4-1 | 15 | - | TRBJ2-1 | -
TGTGCCAGCAGCCCTGAACTAGCGGGGGGGCCTAAGAGTACGCAGTATTTT | CASSPELAGGPKSTQYF | TRBV4-2 | 17 | - | TRBJ2-3 | TRBD2
TGTGCCAGCAGTGTCGGCGGACTGGGACAGAGCTATGGCTACACCTTC | CASSVGGLGQSYGYTF | TRBV9 | 16 | - | TRBJ1-2 | TRBD1
TGCGCCAGCAGAGCGACAGCGAATGGCGAGCAGTACTTC | CASRATANGEQYF | TRBV5-1 | 13 | - | TRBJ2-7 | -
TGTGCCAGCAGTTGGGACATCCCGACGGATGAGCAGTTCTTC | CASSWDIPTDEQFF | TRBV6-1 | 14 | few | TRBJ2-1 | -
TGTGCCAGCATTGTGACTCTCTCTGAAGCTTTCTTT | CASIVTLSEAFF | TRBV2 | 12 | - | TRBJ1-1 | -
TGTGCCAGCAGTTTGAGCGGGGCCCGCTCCTACGAGCAGTACTTC | CASSLSGARSYEQYF | TRBV28 | 15 | once | TRBJ2-7 | TRBD2
TGTGCCAGCAGTTGGGGGACAGGTCTCTATGGCTACACCTTC | CASSWGTGLYGYTF | TRBV28 | 14 | - | TRBJ1-2 | TRBD1
TGTGCCAGCAGCCTTAAGGGGAGGCCCGGGGAGCTGTTTTTT | CASSLKGRPGELFF | TRBV6-5 | 14 | - | TRBJ2-2 | -